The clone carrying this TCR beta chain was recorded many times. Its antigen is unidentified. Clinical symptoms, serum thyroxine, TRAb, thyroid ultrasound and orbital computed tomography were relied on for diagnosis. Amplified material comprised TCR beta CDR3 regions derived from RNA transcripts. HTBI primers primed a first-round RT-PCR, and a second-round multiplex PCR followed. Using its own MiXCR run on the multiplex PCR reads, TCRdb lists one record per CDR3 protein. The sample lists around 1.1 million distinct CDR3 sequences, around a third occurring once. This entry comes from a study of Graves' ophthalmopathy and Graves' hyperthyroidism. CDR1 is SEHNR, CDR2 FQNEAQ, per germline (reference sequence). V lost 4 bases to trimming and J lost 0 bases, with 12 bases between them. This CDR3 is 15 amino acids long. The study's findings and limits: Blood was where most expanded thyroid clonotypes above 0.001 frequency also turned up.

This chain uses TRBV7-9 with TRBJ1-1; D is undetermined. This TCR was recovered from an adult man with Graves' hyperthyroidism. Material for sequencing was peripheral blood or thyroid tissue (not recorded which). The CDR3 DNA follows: TGTGCCAGCAGCTCCGAGGGATACATGAACACTGAAGCTTTCTTT. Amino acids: CASSSEGYMNTEAFF. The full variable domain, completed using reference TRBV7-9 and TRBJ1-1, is DTGVSQNPRHKITKRGQNVTFRCDPISEHNRLYWYRQTLGQGPEFLTYFQNEAQLEKSRLLSDRFSAERPKGSFSTLEIQRTEQGDSAMYLCASSSEGYMNTEAFFGQGTRLTVV.